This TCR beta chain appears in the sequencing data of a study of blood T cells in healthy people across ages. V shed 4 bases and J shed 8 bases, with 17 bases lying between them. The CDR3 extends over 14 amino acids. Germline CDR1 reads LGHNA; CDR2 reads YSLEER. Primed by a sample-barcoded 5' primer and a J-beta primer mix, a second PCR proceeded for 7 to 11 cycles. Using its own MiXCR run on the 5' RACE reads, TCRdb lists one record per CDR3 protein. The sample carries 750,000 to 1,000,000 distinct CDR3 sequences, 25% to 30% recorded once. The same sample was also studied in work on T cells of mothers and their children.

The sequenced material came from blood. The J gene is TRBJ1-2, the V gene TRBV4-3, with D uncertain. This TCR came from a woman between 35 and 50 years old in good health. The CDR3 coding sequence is TGCGCCAGCAGCCGAGATACGGCAGGCAGGGGCTACACCTTC. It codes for CASSRDTAGRGYTF.